The text below deals with one T cell receptor beta chain. Its antigen remains unidentified. It is likely a read error, because the conserved phenylalanine at the end of the CDR3 is missing. Live CD3+CD8+TCRalphabeta+ cells were sorted into four subsets by PD-1 and/or TIGIT. These data originate in a study of circulating CD8 cells and anti-PD-1 response in melanoma. The overall study: Non-responders showed stable or progressive disease; responders showed complete or partial response. Study results and limitations: TIGIT repertoires were least diverse, DNEG repertoires most diverse.

Using roughly 16 ng of total RNA, TCR libraries were made with the QIAseq Immune Repertoire TCR panel. TCRdb passed the reads through MiXCR, listing each CDR3 protein once. Counted here are over a thousand distinct CDR3 sequences, about 10% occurring once; the ten biggest clones make up approximately 15%. The source material was CD8+ T cells from PBMCs, sampled at baseline or after one month of anti-PD-1 therapy (not recorded which). The sequence derives from a human donor with melanoma.

The CDR3 bases are TGCAGTGCTTCCCCGGGGACCACTGAAGCTTTCCTT. It yields the protein CSASPGTTEAFL. V usage is TRBV20-1 and J usage is TRBJ1-1; tentatively, D is TRBD1 (5 bases). This CDR3 region has 12 residues. The germline V gene has CDR1 DFQATT and CDR2 SNEGSKA (reference sequence). V was clipped by 5 bases and J by 4 bases, with 11 bases between them.